These 8 T cell receptor beta chains were sequenced from one sample in a study of blood T cell repertoires in COVID-19. Libraries were prepared by immunoSEQ multiplex PCR; TCRdb keeps only in-frame clonotypes and omits some of them. The sample has just under 350,000 clones, around nine tenths seen once. Material: peripheral blood. Receptors were obtained from a woman between 65 and 79 years old with COVID-19, enrolled during active disease.

In regard to this clone: This same CDR3 is encoded by further DNA sequences in the sample. The chain carries TRBV19 and TRBJ2-7; D perhaps matches TRBD1 (7 bases). The CDR3 runs 14 residues. V was trimmed by 1 base and J by 3 bases, leaving 10 bases between them. Germline CDR1 and CDR2: LNHDA and SQIVND (reference sequence). The CDR3 loop reads CASSIGQGGYEQYF. The DNA of the CDR3 is TGTGCCAGTAGTATAGGGCAGGGGGGCTACGAGCAGTACTTC.

As DNA, the CDR3 is TGTGCCAGCCGACAGGGGTTTGTAGCCTATGGCTACACCTTC. The encoded protein is CASRQGFVAYGYTF. The chain recombines TRBV2 with TRBJ1-2, with 8 bases identical to TRBD1. V lost 8 bases and J lost 4; bases outside the gene matches: 9. Germline V CDR1 and CDR2: SNHLY, FYNNEI. This CDR3 contains 14 residues. The full variable domain, its missing parts supplied by reference TRBV2 and TRBJ1-2, is EPEVTQTPSHQVTQMGQEVILRCVPISNHLYFYWYRQILGQKVEFLVSFYNNEISEKSEIFDDQFSVERPDGSNFTLKIRSTKLEDSAMYFCASRQGFVAYGYTFGSGTRLTVV.

This sequence joins TRBV19 and TRBJ2-3, with D hard to call. V was trimmed by 3 bases and J by 1 base, leaving 8 bases between them. Germline values: CDR1 LNHDA, CDR2 SQIVND (reference sequence). The CDR3 has 14 residues. In DNA, the CDR3 is TGTGCCAGTAGTATTAATCGGGGCACAGATACGCAGTATTTT. This encodes CASSINRGTDTQYF.

This rearrangement joins TRBV24-1 to TRBJ1-1, with D perhaps TRBD1 (6 bases). V shed 4 bases and J shed 2 bases, with 13 bases lying between them. The CDR3 is made up of 15 amino acids. Germline V CDR1 and CDR2: KGHDR, SFDVKD. The CDR3 is CATSDTGKGNTEAFF. In DNA form, the CDR3 reads TGTGCCACCAGTGACACAGGGAAAGGAAACACTGAAGCTTTCTTT.

The chain combines TRBV5-6 with TRBJ1-1; weak D call: TRBD1 (5 bases). The CDR3 has 15 amino acids. Looked up from germline, CDR1 is SGHDT and CDR2 is YYEEEE. V dropped 4 bases and J dropped 1 base, with 14 bases sitting between them. The CDR3 sequence is CASSRTPLGNTEAFF. DNA for the CDR3: TGTGCCAGCAGCCGGACACCCCTCGGGAACACTGAAGCTTTCTTT.

The V gene is TRBV7-2, the J gene TRBJ1-5; possible D gene TRBD1, 5 bases. The CDR3 length is 12 residues. CDR1 and CDR2 (germline): SGHTA, FQGNSA. V was cut by 1 base and J by 7 bases, with 5 bases left in between. CDR3: CASSLGTQPQHF. The DNA for the CDR3 is TGTGCCAGCAGCTTAGGGACACAGCCCCAGCATTTT. Together with reference TRBV7-2 and TRBJ1-5, the CDR3 gives the full variable domain: GAGVSQSPSNKVTEKGKDVELRCDPISGHTALYWYRQSLGQGLEFLIYFQGNSAPDKSGLPSDRFSAERTGGSVSTLTIQRTQQEDSAVYLCASSLGTQPQHFGDGTRLSIL.

The gene calls are TRBV28 and TRBJ1-5, with a tentative D call TRBD1 (5 bases). The CDR3 length is 14 residues. The V gene lost 2 bases and the J gene lost 4 bases, with 9 bases spanning the gap. CDR1 is MDHEN, CDR2 SYDVKM, per germline. CDR3 residues: CASSLLGLNQPQHF. Written as DNA, the CDR3 is TGTGCCAGCAGTTTACTGGGGCTAAATCAGCCCCAGCATTTT.

In this sample, this clone turned up a few times. The chain links TRBV18 to TRBJ2-3; TRBD2 aligns across 9 bases. Per the germline V gene, CDR1 is KGHSH and CDR2 is LQKENI. The CDR3 runs to 17 residues. With 2 bases clipped from V and 2 bases from J, the junction kept 8 bases outside the gene matches. The CDR3 region is CASSPSAGGLNTDTQYF. Written as DNA, the CDR3 is TGTGCCAGCTCACCATCAGCGGGGGGCCTCAACACAGATACGCAGTATTTT.